This record looks at one T cell receptor (beta chain) sequence and its context. There are 13 residues in the CDR3. V lost 1 base to trimming and J lost 9 bases, with 7 bases between them. CDR1 is SGHVS, CDR2 FNYEAQ, per germline. The data were obtained in a study of cytomegalovirus exposure and HLA in healthy donors. PCR involved 60 Vbeta and 13 Jbeta primers. TCRdb's table, derived via immunoSEQ multiplex PCR, lists solely in-frame clones and lacks some. Of 150,000 or so clones listed, over 60% are singletons. The material sequenced was PBMCs. The chain has TRBV7-6 and TRBJ2-6; D possibly corresponds to TRBD1 (5 bases). The clonotype originates from a man aged 50 to 60 in good health and CMV-seropositive. CDR3 in DNA: TGTGCCAGCAGCTTAGGGGGCTTCAACGTCCTGACTTTC. Protein: CASSLGGFNVLTF.